This entry concerns a single T cell receptor beta chain. This record comes from a study of blood T cell repertoires in COVID-19. Across the study: The United States, Italy and Spain provided the acute and convalescent COVID-19 samples. Sources were T cells, B-cell-depleted T cells, or PBMCs; the material itself was cDNA or gDNA.

There are 15 residues in the CDR3. CDR1 is LGHNA, CDR2 YNFKEQ, per germline. Germline trimming cut 4 bases from V and 7 bases from J; bases unmatched to any gene: 5. Per the original methods: Estimates of nucleated cell counts were drawn from the amplification of reference gene primers. Sequencing was performed with immunoSEQ multiplex PCR; in TCRdb, only in-frame clones are kept and a portion is missing. That table supplies the V and J calls and clone size; D and trimming were determined from the DNA. The repertoire consists of about 58,000 clones, with over 70% occurring once and the leading ten covering about 32%.

This receptor was identified in a human donor in a cohort sampled during active COVID-19. Material for sequencing was peripheral blood. The chain links TRBV4-2 to TRBJ2-5; 14 bases match TRBD2. CDR3 sequence reads: CASSPGLAGVTTQYF. CDR3 DNA sequence: TGTGCCAGCAGCCCGGGACTAGCGGGAGTCACGACCCAGTACTTC.